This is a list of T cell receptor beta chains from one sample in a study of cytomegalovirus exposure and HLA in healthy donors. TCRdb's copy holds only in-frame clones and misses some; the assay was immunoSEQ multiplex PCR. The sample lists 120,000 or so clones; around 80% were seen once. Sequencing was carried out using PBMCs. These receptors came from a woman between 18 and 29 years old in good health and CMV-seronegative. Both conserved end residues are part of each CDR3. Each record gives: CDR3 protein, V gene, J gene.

cdr3_aa: CAWSGTGPGKQYF
v_call: TRBV30
j_call: TRBJ2-7

cdr3_aa: CASSYPGGQGETQYF
v_call: TRBV6-6
j_call: TRBJ2-5

cdr3_aa: CATSREAGNEKLFF
v_call: TRBV15
j_call: TRBJ1-4

cdr3_aa: CASSSNTGEPQHF
v_call: TRBV6-5
j_call: TRBJ1-5

cdr3_aa: CSVGDRDEYEQYF
v_call: TRBV29-1
j_call: TRBJ2-7

cdr3_aa: CASSGTGGYQPQHF
v_call: TRBV7-2
j_call: TRBJ1-5

cdr3_aa: CASSPQRGTNTEAFF
v_call: TRBV11-2
j_call: TRBJ1-1

cdr3_aa: CASSYSIVGGTEAFF
v_call: TRBV6-5
j_call: TRBJ1-1

cdr3_aa: CASCRGWNTGELFF
v_call: TRBV5-1
j_call: TRBJ2-2

cdr3_aa: CASSPGVNTEAFF
v_call: TRBV10-1
j_call: TRBJ1-1

cdr3_aa: CASSGDRGTEAFF
v_call: TRBV2
j_call: TRBJ1-1

cdr3_aa: CASSPGGTPGAVQPQHF
v_call: TRBV18
j_call: TRBJ1-5

cdr3_aa: CSVLDRWSYGYTF
v_call: TRBV29-1
j_call: TRBJ1-2

cdr3_aa: CASSPHPGQKTTGELFF
v_call: TRBV14
j_call: TRBJ2-2

cdr3_aa: CAITDTGGGTGELFF
v_call: TRBV10-3
j_call: TRBJ2-2

cdr3_aa: CATGGQYTEAFF
v_call: TRBV15
j_call: TRBJ1-1

cdr3_aa: CASNWRYSNQPQHF
v_call: TRBV19
j_call: TRBJ1-5

cdr3_aa: CASSRGGPQETQYF
v_call: TRBV7-2
j_call: TRBJ2-5

cdr3_aa: CASSPTGVFYGYTF
v_call: TRBV5-4
j_call: TRBJ1-2

cdr3_aa: CASSAGTGRYEQYF
v_call: TRBV6-5
j_call: TRBJ2-7

cdr3_aa: CASSFSQGNEKLFF
v_call: TRBV5-1
j_call: TRBJ1-4

cdr3_aa: CASSPRQGAGYTF
v_call: TRBV28
j_call: TRBJ1-2

cdr3_aa: CASSSGLAVDEQFF
v_call: TRBV5-1
j_call: TRBJ2-1

cdr3_aa: CATSRVLAGGTDTQYF
v_call: TRBV15
j_call: TRBJ2-3

cdr3_aa: CASSQSPYNEQFF
v_call: TRBV4-3
j_call: TRBJ2-1

cdr3_aa: CASSDETISNQPQHF
v_call: TRBV2
j_call: TRBJ1-5

cdr3_aa: CASSQVDISETQYF
v_call: TRBV4-1
j_call: TRBJ2-5

cdr3_aa: CASSEQGSSYEQYF
v_call: TRBV2
j_call: TRBJ2-7

cdr3_aa: CASRGWGGQDEQYF
v_call: TRBV6-5
j_call: TRBJ2-7

cdr3_aa: CASKGYGYTF
v_call: TRBV19
j_call: TRBJ1-2

cdr3_aa: CASSLANQGHYEQYF
v_call: TRBV5-1
j_call: TRBJ2-7

cdr3_aa: CASSLGSNSPLHF
v_call: TRBV7-9
j_call: TRBJ1-6

cdr3_aa: CASSLRVMNTEAFF
v_call: TRBV27
j_call: TRBJ1-1

cdr3_aa: CASIAGVGQPQHF
v_call: TRBV6-6
j_call: TRBJ1-5

cdr3_aa: CASSPGLGGLSEQYF
v_call: TRBV6-6
j_call: TRBJ2-7

cdr3_aa: CASSLAGGTEEQFF
v_call: TRBV5-1
j_call: TRBJ2-1

cdr3_aa: CASASLAEAFF
v_call: TRBV12-5
j_call: TRBJ1-1

cdr3_aa: CASSFLGASGANEQYF
v_call: TRBV11-2
j_call: TRBJ2-7

cdr3_aa: CASSLGRDHNEQFF
v_call: TRBV5-6
j_call: TRBJ2-1

cdr3_aa: CASSLAVRSGELFF
v_call: TRBV7-2
j_call: TRBJ2-2